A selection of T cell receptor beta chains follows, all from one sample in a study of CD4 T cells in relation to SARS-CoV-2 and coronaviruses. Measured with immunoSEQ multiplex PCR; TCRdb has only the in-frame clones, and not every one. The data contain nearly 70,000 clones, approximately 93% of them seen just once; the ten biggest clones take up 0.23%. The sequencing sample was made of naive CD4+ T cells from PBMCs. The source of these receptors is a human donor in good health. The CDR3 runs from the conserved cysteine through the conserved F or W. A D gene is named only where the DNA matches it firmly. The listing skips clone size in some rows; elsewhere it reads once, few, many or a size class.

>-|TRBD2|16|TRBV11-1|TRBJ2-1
TGTGCCAGCAGCTTAGATCTAGCGGGAGGGCCGTGGGAGCAGTTCTTC
CASSLDLAGGPWEQFF
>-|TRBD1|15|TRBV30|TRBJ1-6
TGTGCCTGGAGTGTCCGACAGGGGAAGGAATCACCCCTCCACTTT
CAWSVRQGKESPLHF
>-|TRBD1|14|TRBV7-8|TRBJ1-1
TGTGCCAGCAGTTGGGACAGGGGGAACACTGAAGCTTTCTTT
CASSWDRGNTEAFF
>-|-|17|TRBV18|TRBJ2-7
TGTGCCAGCTCACCACTAGCCCCGACAGGGAGGGGTTACGAGCAGTACTTC
CASSPLAPTGRGYEQYF
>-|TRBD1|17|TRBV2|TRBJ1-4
TGTGCCAGCAGTGTCAGACAGGGGATGGCAACTAATGAAAAACTGTTTTTT
CASSVRQGMATNEKLFF
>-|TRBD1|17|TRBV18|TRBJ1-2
TGTGCCAGCTCACCATCTCGCGTCCGACAGGGTGGGTATGGCTACACCTTC
CASSPSRVRQGGYGYTF
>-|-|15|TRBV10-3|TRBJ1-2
TGTGCCATCAGTGAAAGGGTTCAGGGGAACTATGGCTACACCTTC
CAISERVQGNYGYTF
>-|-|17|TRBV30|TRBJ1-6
TGTGCCTGGAAGCCGCAGGGAGACTGGACCTATAATTCACCCCTCCACTTT
CAWKPQGDWTYNSPLHF
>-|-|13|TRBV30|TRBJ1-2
TGTGCCTGGAGTGGCGGGGGGGCTCAAGGCTACACCTTC
CAWSGGGAQGYTF
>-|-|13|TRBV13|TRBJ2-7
TGTGCCTCGGGGGCTACTCCTTCCTACGAGCAGTACTTC
CASGATPSYEQYF
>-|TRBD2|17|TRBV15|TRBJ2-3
TGTGCCACCAGCAGAGACTACGGCGGGGGGGCCTCAGATACGCAGTATTTT
CATSRDYGGGASDTQYF
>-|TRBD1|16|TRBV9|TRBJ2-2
TGTGCCAGCAGCAACCGGGACAGGGGGCTCACCGGGGAGCTGTTTTTT
CASSNRDRGLTGELFF
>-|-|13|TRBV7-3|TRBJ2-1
TGTGCCAGCAGCCTAGACCCGAACAATGAGCAGTTCTTC
CASSLDPNNEQFF
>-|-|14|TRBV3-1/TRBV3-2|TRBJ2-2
TGTGCCAGCAGCCCTGTCAGGGGCACCGGGGAGCTGTTTTTT
CASSPVRGTGELFF
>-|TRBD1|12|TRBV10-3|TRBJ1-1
TGTGCCACTGGACAGGCCCACACTGAAGCTTTCTTT
CATGQAHTEAFF
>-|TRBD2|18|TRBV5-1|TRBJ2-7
TGCGCCAGCAGCACTCTTCCGGGGACTAGCGGGAGAATCGACGAGCAGTACTTC
CASSTLPGTSGRIDEQYF
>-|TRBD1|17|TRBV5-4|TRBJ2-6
TGTGCCAGCAGACCCCGGGACAGTCCCGTCGGGGCCAACGTCCTGACTTTC
CASRPRDSPVGANVLTF
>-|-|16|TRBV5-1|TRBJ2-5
TGCGCCAGCAGCTTGGAGGGGGGGGGTGAGACGGAGACCCAGTACTTC
CASSLEGGGETETQYF
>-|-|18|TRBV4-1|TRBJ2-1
TGCGCCAGCAGCCAAGATCCAAGTCGGGAGTCGGGGTACAATGAGCAGTTCTTC
CASSQDPSRESGYNEQFF
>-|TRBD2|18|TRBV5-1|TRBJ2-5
TGCGCCAGCAGCACCCCCCGGCGGGAGAGTGGGTACCAAGAGACCCAGTACTTC
CASSTPRRESGYQETQYF
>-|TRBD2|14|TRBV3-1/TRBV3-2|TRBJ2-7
TGTGCCAGCAGCCAAGCACCGGGGGGGCCCGGGCAGTACTTC
CASSQAPGGPGQYF
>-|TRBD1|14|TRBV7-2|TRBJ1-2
TGTGCCAGCAGCCTAGGGAGGACAGGCTTGAGCTACACCTTC
CASSLGRTGLSYTF
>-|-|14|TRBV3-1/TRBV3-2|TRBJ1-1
TGTGCCAGCAGCCAATCACAGAGGAACACTGAAGCTTTCTTT
CASSQSQRNTEAFF
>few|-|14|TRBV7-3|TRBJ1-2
TGTGCCAGCAGCTCATCCGCGTCAACAGGGAGCTACACCTTC
CASSSSASTGSYTF
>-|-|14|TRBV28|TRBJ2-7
TGTGCCAGCAGCACACAGGGGAGGACCTACGAGCAGTACTTC
CASSTQGRTYEQYF
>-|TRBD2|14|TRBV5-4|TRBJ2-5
TGTGCCAGCAGGGCGACTAGCCCGCAAGAGACCCAGTACTTC
CASRATSPQETQYF
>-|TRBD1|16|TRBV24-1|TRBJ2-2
TGTGCCACCAGTGATCCCGGGACAGGGAGGGACGGGGAGCTGTTTTTT
CATSDPGTGRDGELFF
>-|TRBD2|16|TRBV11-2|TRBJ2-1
TGTGCCAGCAGCTTAGCCGTCGGGAGGAAGTACAATGAGCAGTTCTTC
CASSLAVGRKYNEQFF
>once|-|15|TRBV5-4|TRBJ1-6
TGTGCCAGCAGCCGGTCCGGGACGGAGGATTCACCCCTCCACTTT
CASSRSGTEDSPLHF
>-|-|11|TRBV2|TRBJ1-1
TGTGCCAGCAGCCGGGACCCTGAAGCTTTCTTT
CASSRDPEAFF
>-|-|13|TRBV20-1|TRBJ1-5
TGCAGTGCTAGTTCCGATAGCAATCAGCCCCAGCATTTT
CSASSDSNQPQHF
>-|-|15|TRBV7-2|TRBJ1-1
TGTGCCAGCAGCCCCCCCTGGGCACAGTTCACTGAAGCTTTCTTT
CASSPPWAQFTEAFF
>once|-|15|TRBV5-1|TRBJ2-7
TGCGCCAGCTATCGTGACCGGCGAAGCTCCTACGAGCAGTACTTC
CASYRDRRSSYEQYF
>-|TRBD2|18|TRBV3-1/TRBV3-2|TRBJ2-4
TGTGCCAGCAGCCAAGAACTAGCGGGAGGGCCGCGCAAAAACATTCAGTACTTC
CASSQELAGGPRKNIQYF
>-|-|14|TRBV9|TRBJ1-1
TGTGCCAGCAGCGGCCAGGTACAGAACACTGAAGCTTTCTTT
CASSGQVQNTEAFF
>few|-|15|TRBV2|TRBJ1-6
TGTGCCAGCAGTCGGCAGATCTCCTATAATTCACCCCTCCACTTT
CASSRQISYNSPLHF
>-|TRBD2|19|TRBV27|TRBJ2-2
TGTGCCAGCAGTAGTGGGACTAGCGGGATTCCCCCCGGGGCCGGGGAGCTGTTTTTT
CASSSGTSGIPPGAGELFF
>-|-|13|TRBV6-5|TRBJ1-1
TGTGCCAGCATTTTGTCAGCGAACACTGAAGCTTTCTTT
CASILSANTEAFF
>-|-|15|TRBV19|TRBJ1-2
TGTGCCAGTAGCGTCCTAACGTCCGACAACTATGGCTACACCTTC
CASSVLTSDNYGYTF
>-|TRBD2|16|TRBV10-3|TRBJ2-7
TGTGCCATCAGTGATTCGGGGGGGGGCCTCTCCTACGAGCAGTACTTC
CAISDSGGGLSYEQYF
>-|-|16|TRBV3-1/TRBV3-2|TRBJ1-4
TGTGCCAGCAGCCTTCAGAATCCCGCAACTAATGAAAAACTGTTTTTT
CASSLQNPATNEKLFF
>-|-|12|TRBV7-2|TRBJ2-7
TGTGCCAGCAGCCCCGCCGGGAGAGAACAGTACTTC
CASSPAGREQYF
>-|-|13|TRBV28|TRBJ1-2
TGTGCCAGCACTAGGACCGTAAACTATGGCTACACCTTC
CASTRTVNYGYTF
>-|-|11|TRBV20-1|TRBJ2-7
TGCAGTGCTAGAGCATTAGGCGAGCAGTACTTC
CSARALGEQYF